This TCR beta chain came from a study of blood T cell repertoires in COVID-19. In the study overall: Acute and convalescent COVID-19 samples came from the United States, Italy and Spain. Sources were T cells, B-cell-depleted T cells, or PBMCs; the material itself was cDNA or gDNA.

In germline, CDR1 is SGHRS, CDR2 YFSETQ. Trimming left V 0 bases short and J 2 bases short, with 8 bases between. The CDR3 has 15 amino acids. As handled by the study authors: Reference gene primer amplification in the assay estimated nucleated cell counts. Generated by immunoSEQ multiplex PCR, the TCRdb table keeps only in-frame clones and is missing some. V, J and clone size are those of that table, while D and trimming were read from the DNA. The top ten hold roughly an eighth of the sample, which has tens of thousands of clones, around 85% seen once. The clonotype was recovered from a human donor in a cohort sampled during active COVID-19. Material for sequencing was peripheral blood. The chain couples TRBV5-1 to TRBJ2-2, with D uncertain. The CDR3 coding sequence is TGCGCCAGCAGCTTGGCACGAGTCAACACCGGGGAGCTGTTTTTT. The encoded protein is CASSLARVNTGELFF.